This T cell receptor (beta chain) emerged from a study of blood T cell repertoires in COVID-19. At the level of the study: The origin of the acute and convalescent COVID-19 samples was the United States, Italy and Spain. The cDNA or gDNA used as material had been derived from T cells, B-cell-depleted T cells, or PBMCs.

The repertoire was sequenced with immunoSEQ multiplex PCR; TCRdb's copy has only in-frame clones and lacks some. The sample includes roughly 300,000 clones, approximately 85% of them seen just once. This CDR3 comprises 14 residues. The V gene's germline CDR1 is MNHEY and CDR2 SVGEGT. V lost 0 bases to trimming and J lost 4 bases, with 9 bases between them. This TCR came from a human donor in a cohort sampled during active COVID-19. The sample consisted of peripheral blood. V is TRBV6-2 or TRBV6-3 and J is TRBJ1-2; possibly TRBD1 for D (5 bases). CDR3 DNA: TGTGCCAGCAGTTACTCGGAGGGGACCTATGGCTACACCTTC. Amino acids: CASSYSEGTYGYTF.